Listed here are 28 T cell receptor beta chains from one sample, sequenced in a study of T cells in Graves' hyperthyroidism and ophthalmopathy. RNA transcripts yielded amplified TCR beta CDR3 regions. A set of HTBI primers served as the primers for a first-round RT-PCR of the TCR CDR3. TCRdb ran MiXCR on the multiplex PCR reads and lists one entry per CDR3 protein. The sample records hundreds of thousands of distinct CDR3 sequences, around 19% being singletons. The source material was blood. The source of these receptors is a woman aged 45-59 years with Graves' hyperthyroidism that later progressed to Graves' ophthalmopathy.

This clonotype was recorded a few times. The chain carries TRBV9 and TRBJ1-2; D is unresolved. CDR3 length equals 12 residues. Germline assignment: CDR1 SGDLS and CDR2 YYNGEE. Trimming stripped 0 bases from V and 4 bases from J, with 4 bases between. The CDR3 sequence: CASSVGPYGYTF. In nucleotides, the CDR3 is TGTGCCAGCAGCGTAGGGCCCTATGGCTACACCTTC.

For the CDR3, the DNA is TGTGCCAGCAGCCAAGAACTTCGACAGGGGGCGTACGAGCAGTACTTC. Its protein product is CASSQELRQGAYEQYF. The genes are TRBV4-2 and TRBJ2-7, with 10 bases matching TRBD1. Germline V gene lookup returns CDR1 LGHNA and CDR2 YNFKEQ. V shed 0 bases, J shed 4 bases, and the junction held 6 bases outside the gene matches. CDR3 length: 16 residues.

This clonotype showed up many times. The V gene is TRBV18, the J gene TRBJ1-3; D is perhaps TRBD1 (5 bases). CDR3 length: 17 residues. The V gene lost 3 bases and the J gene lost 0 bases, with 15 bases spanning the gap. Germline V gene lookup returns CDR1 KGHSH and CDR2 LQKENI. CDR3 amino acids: CASSPQAGLASGNTIYF. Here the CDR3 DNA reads TGTGCCAGCTCACCTCAAGCAGGGTTGGCCTCTGGAAACACCATATATTTT. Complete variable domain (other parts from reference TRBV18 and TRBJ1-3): NAGVMQNPRHLVRRRGQEARLRCSPMKGHSHVYWYRQLPEEGLKFMVYLQKENIIDESGMPKERFSAEFPKEGPSILRIQQVVRGDSAAYFCASSPQAGLASGNTIYFGEGSWLTVV.

CDR3 DNA sequence: TGTGCCAGCAGCTTAGGGGACAGGGATAACTATGGCTACACCTTC. Encoded protein: CASSLGDRDNYGYTF. The J gene is TRBJ1-2, the V gene TRBV7-2; 9 bases align to TRBD1. Trimming removed 1 base from V and 1 base from J; junction bases left unmatched: 1. Germline V gene lookup returns CDR1 SGHTA and CDR2 FQGNSA. The CDR3 has 15 amino acids. The full variable domain, rest sourced from reference TRBV7-2 and TRBJ1-2, is GAGVSQSPSNKVTEKGKDVELRCDPISGHTALYWYRQSLGQGLEFLIYFQGNSAPDKSGLPSDRFSAERTGGSVSTLTIQRTQQEDSAVYLCASSLGDRDNYGYTFGSGTRLTVV.

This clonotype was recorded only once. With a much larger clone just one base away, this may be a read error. The CDR3 loop reads CASSYRRQRADTQYF. The CDR3 bases are TGTGCCAGCAGCTATAGGAGACAGAGGGCAGATACGCAGTATTTT. The rearrangement uses TRBV7-6 and TRBJ2-3, with D tentatively TRBD1 or TRBD2 (5 bases each). The length of the CDR3 is 15 residues. Trimming took off 4 bases at V and 4 bases at J, with 15 bases between the two ends. CDR1 and CDR2 (germline): SGHVS, FNYEAQ.

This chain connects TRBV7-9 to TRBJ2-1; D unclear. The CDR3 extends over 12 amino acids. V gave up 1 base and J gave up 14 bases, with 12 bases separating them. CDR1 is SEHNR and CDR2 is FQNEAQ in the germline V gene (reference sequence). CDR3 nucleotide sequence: TGTGCCAGCAGCTTAGAAGGGCGCTCGGAGTTCTTC. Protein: CASSLEGRSEFF.

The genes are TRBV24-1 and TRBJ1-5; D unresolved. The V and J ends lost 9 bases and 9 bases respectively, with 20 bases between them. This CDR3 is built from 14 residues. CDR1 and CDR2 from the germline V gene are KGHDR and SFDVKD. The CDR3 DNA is TGTGCCACCGGAGACCGAGGGTTCAATGTGCCCCAGCATTTT. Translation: CATGDRGFNVPQHF.

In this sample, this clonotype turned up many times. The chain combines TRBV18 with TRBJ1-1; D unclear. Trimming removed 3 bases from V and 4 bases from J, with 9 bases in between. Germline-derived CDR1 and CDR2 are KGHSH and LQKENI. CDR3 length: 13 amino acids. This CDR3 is CASSPRDGTEAFF. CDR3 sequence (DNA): TGTGCCAGCTCACCGAGGGATGGCACTGAAGCTTTCTTT. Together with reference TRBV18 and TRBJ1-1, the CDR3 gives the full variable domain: NAGVMQNPRHLVRRRGQEARLRCSPMKGHSHVYWYRQLPEEGLKFMVYLQKENIIDESGMPKERFSAEFPKEGPSILRIQQVVRGDSAAYFCASSPRDGTEAFFGQGTRLTVV.

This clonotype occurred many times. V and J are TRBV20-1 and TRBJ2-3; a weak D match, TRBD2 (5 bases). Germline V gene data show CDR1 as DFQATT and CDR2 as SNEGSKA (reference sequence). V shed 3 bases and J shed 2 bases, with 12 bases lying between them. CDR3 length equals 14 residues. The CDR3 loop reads CSASHGEHTDTQYF. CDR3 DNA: TGCAGTGCTAGTCACGGGGAGCACACAGATACGCAGTATTTT.

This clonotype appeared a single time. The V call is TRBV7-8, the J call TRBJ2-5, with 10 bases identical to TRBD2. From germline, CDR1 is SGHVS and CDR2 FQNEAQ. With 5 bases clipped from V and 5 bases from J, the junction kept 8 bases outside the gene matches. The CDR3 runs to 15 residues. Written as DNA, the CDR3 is TGTGCCAGCAGCAGGAGAGCGGGGGGGCTGGAGACCCAGTACTTC. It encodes CASSRRAGGLETQYF. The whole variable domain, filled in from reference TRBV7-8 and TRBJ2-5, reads GAGVSQSPRYKVAKRGQDVALRCDPISGHVSLFWYQQALGQGPEFLTYFQNEAQLDKSGLPSDRFFAERPEGSVSTLKIQRTQQEDSAVYLCASSRRAGGLETQYFGPGTRLLVL.

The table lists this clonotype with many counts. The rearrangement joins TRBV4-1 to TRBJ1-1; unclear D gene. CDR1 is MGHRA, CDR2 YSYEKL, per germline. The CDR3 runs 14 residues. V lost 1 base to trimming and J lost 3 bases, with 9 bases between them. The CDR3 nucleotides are TGCGCCAGCAGCCAAGTATTAGGATACACTGAAGCTTTCTTT. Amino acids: CASSQVLGYTEAFF.

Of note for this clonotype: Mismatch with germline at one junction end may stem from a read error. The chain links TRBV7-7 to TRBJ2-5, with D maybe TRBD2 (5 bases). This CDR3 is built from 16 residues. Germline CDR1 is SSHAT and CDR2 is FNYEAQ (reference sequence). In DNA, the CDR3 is TGTGCTAGCAGCTTAATGCGGGTGAGAGGAGGAGAGACCCAGTACTTC. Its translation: CASSLMRVRGGETQYF.

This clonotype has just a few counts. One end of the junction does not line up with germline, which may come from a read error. The CDR3 DNA follows: TGTGCCAGCAGCTGGAGGTCGGCTAATGAAAACCTGTTTTTT. This gives the protein CASSWRSANENLFF. The gene calls are TRBV11-2 and TRBJ1-4; D uncertain. The V gene's germline CDR1 is SGHAT and CDR2 FQNNGV. The CDR3 runs to 14 residues.

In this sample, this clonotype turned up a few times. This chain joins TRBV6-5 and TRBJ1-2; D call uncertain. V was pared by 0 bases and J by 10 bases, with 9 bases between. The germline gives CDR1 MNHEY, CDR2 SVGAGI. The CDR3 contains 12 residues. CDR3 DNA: TGTGCCAGCAGTTACTCGAGAGGGAACTACACCTTC. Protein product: CASSYSRGNYTF.

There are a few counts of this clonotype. CDR3 sequence (DNA): TGTGCCAGCAGTTTAAGCGGGGGGAAAGATGTAGAGACCCAGTACTTC. Translated, it gives CASSLSGGKDVETQYF. V gene TRBV12-3 or TRBV12-4 combines with J gene TRBJ2-5; 9 positions agree with TRBD2. This CDR3 is 16 amino acids long. The junction had 8 bases not matched to a gene; V was cut back by 2 bases and J by 4 bases.

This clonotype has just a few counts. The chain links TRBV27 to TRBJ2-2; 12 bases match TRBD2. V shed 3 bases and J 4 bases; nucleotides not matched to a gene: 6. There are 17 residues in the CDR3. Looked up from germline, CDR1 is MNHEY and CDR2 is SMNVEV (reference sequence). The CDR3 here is CASSFLAGGQGTGELFF. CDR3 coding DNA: TGTGCCAGCAGTTTCCTAGCGGGGGGGCAAGGCACCGGGGAGCTGTTTTTT.

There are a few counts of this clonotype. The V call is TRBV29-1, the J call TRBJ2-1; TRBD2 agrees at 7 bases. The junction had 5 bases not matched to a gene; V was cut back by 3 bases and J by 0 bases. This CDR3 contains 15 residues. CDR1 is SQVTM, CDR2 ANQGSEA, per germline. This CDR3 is CSVDMSGNSYNEQFF. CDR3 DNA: TGCAGCGTTGATATGAGCGGGAACTCCTACAATGAGCAGTTCTTC.

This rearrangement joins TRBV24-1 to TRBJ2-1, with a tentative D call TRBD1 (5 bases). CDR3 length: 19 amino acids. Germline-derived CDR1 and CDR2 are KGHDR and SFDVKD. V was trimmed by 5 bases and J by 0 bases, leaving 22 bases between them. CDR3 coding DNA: TGTGCCACCAGTGGGGGCCGAACGACTGTCGGAAGCTCCTACAATGAGCAGTTCTTC. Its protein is CATSGGRTTVGSSYNEQFF.

The CDR3 reads CASSESGLTYEQYF. DNA of the CDR3: TGCGCCAGCAGTGAGTCGGGACTAACGTACGAGCAGTACTTC. The chain joins TRBV10-1 to TRBJ2-7; 7 bases match TRBD2. CDR1 WNHNN and CDR2 SYGVQD come from the germline V gene (reference sequence). With 0 bases clipped from V and 4 bases from J, the junction kept 3 bases outside the gene matches. This CDR3 has 14 residues.

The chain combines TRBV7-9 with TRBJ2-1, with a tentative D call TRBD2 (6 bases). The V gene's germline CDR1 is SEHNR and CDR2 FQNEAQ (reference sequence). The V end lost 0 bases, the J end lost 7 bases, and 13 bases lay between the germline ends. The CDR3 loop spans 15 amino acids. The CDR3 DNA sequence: TGTGCCAGCAGCTTAGCGGCCAGGGAGGCGAATGAGCAGTTCTTC. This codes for CASSLAAREANEQFF. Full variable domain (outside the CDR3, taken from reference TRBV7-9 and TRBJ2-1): DTGVSQNPRHKITKRGQNVTFRCDPISEHNRLYWYRQTLGQGPEFLTYFQNEAQLEKSRLLSDRFSAERPKGSFSTLEIQRTEQGDSAMYLCASSLAAREANEQFFGPGTRLTVL.

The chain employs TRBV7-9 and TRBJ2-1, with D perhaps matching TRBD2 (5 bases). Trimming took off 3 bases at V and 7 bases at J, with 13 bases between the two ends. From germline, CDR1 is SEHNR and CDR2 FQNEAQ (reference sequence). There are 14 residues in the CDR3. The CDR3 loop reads CASSFPFGGNEQFF. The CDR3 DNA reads TGTGCCAGCAGCTTCCCCTTCGGAGGAAATGAGCAGTTCTTC. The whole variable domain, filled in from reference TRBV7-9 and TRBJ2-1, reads DTGVSQNPRHKITKRGQNVTFRCDPISEHNRLYWYRQTLGQGPEFLTYFQNEAQLEKSRLLSDRFSAERPKGSFSTLEIQRTEQGDSAMYLCASSFPFGGNEQFFGPGTRLTVL.

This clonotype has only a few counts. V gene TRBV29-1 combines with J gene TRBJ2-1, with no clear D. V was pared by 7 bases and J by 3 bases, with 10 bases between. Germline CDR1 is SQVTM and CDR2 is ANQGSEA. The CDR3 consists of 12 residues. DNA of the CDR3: TGCAGCGGCGCCCGAGGCTACAATGAGCAGTTCTTC. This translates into CSGARGYNEQFF.

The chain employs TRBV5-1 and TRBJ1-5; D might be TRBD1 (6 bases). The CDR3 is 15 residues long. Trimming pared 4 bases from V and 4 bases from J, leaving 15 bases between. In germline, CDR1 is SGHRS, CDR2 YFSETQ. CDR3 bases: TGCGCCAGCAGCGTGGAAGGGGGGGTGAATCAGCCCCAGCATTTT. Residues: CASSVEGGVNQPQHF. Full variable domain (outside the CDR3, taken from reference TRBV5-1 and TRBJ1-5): KAGVTQTPRYLIKTRGQQVTLSCSPISGHRSVSWYQQTPGQGLQFLFEYFSETQRNKGNFPGRFSGRQFSNSRSEMNVSTLELGDSALYLCASSVEGGVNQPQHFGDGTRLSIL.

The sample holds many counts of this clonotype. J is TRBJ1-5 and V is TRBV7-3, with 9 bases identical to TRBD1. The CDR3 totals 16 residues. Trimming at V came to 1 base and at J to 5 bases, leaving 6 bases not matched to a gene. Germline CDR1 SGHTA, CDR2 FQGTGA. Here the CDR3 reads CASSLIGTGRDQPQHF. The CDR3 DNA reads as TGTGCCAGCAGCTTAATTGGGACAGGGAGGGATCAGCCCCAGCATTTT.

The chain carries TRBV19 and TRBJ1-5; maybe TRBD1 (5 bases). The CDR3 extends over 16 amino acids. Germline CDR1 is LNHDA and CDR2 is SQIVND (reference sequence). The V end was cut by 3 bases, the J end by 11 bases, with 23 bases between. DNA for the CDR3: TGTGCCAGTAGTATGATCCTGACAGCCCCTTTCAAGTCCCAGCATTTT. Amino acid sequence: CASSMILTAPFKSQHF.

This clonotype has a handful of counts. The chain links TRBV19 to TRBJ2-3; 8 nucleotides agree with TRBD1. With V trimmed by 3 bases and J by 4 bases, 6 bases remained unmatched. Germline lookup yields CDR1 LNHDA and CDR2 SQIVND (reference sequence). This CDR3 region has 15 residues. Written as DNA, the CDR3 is TGTGCCAGTAGTATTCCTGGGACAGGATCAGATACGCAGTATTTT. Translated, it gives CASSIPGTGSDTQYF.

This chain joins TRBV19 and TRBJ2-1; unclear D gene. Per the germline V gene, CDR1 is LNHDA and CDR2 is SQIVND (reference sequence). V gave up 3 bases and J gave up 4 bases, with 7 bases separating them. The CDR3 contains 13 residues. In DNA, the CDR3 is TGTGCCAGTAGTATGGGCAGATACAATGAGCAGTTCTTC. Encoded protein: CASSMGRYNEQFF.

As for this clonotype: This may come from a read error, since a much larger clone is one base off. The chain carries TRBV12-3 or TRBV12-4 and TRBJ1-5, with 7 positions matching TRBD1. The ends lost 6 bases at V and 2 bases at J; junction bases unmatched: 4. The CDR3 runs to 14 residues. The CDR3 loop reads CASRAGGGNQPQHF. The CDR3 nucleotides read TGTGCCAGCAGGGCAGGGGGAGGCAATCAGCCCCAGCATTTT.